Listed below are T cell receptor beta chains from one sample, sequenced in a study of spatial heterogeneity in lung cancer. TCRdb independently ran MiXCR on the 5' RACE reads; one entry per CDR3 protein. Here the sample spans 39,000 or so distinct CDR3 sequences, about 11% being singletons. The material was PBMCs, obtained at follow-up. These receptors originate from a female donor with early-stage non-small cell lung cancer. Both conserved end residues are part of each CDR3. D genes are given only for firm matches. Size tells how often a clone was seen (once, few, many) or the class of an expanded clone, and some rows leave it out.

j_gene | abundance | d_gene | v_gene | CDR3aa | CDR3nt
TRBJ2-1 | many | . | TRBV7-2 | CASSLVRSSYNEQFF | TGTGCCAGCAGCTTAGTCCGGAGCTCCTACAATGAGCAGTTCTTC
TRBJ2-7 | many | . | TRBV28 | CASLHRSLSILASYEQYF | TGTGCCAGCCTCCATAGGTCCTTATCCATTCTTGCCTCCTACGAGCAGTACTTC
TRBJ1-5 | . | . | TRBV4-2 | CASSYWGIGSNQPQHF | TGTGCCAGCAGTTACTGGGGGATCGGGAGCAATCAGCCCCAGCATTTT
TRBJ2-7 | . | TRBD1 | TRBV19 | CASSISTGDYEQYF | TGTGCCAGTAGTATATCCACAGGGGACTACGAGCAGTACTTC
TRBJ2-1 | few | . | TRBV3-1 | CASSQVEGLSYNEQFF | TGTGCCAGCAGCCAAGTTGAGGGACTCTCCTACAATGAGCAGTTCTTC
TRBJ2-7 | many | . | TRBV24-1 | CATSDLAESYEQYF | TGTGCCACCAGTGATTTGGCAGAGTCCTACGAGCAGTACTTC
TRBJ1-2 | . | TRBD1 | TRBV7-9 | CASSLQGTHGYTF | TGTGCCAGCAGCCTACAGGGGACCCATGGCTACACCTTC
TRBJ2-7 | many | . | TRBV20-1 | CSATHGLGEQYF | TGCAGTGCTACCCACGGGTTGGGCGAGCAGTACTTC
TRBJ2-6 | few | . | TRBV20-1 | CSARDLFSRGGANVLTF | TGCAGTGCTAGAGATCTCTTTTCCCGGGGAGGGGCCAACGTCCTGACTTTC
TRBJ2-1 | . | TRBD1 | TRBV4-2 | CASSYTQGTGTGNEQFF | TGTGCCAGCAGCTACACTCAGGGGACAGGAACCGGCAATGAGCAGTTCTTC
TRBJ2-7 | few | TRBD2 | TRBV7-2 | CASSADGGSGEQYF | TGTGCCAGCAGCGCAGACGGGGGGAGCGGCGAGCAGTACTTC
TRBJ2-2 | . | TRBD1 | TRBV11-2 | CASSFSKGALTGELFF | TGTGCCAGCAGCTTTTCCAAGGGGGCCCTCACCGGGGAGCTGTTTTTT
TRBJ1-2 | many | TRBD1 | TRBV7-2 | CASSSYRGQSYGYTF | TGTGCCAGCAGCTCCTACAGGGGGCAGAGCTATGGCTACACCTTC
TRBJ1-6 | . | . | TRBV5-5 | CASSKADSQNSPLHF | TGTGCCAGCAGCAAGGCCGACAGTCAGAATTCACCCCTCCACTTT
TRBJ1-2 | medium-sized | . | TRBV2 | CASSPGPGRGYTF | TGTGCCAGCAGCCCCGGACCCGGTCGGGGCTACACCTTC
TRBJ2-1 | few | TRBD1 | TRBV5-1 | CASSFGTGGNEQFF | TGCGCCAGCAGCTTTGGGACAGGAGGCAATGAGCAGTTCTTC
TRBJ2-7 | . | . | TRBV5-1 | CASSLNGQSYEQYF | TGCGCCAGCAGCTTGAATGGACAGAGCTACGAGCAGTACTTC
TRBJ2-2 | few | . | TRBV3-1 | CASSSTNTGELFF | TGTGCCAGCAGCTCCACGAACACCGGGGAGCTGTTTTTT
TRBJ1-4 | . | . | TRBV7-3 | CACSLTQDGELFF | TGTGCCTGCAGCTTAACCCAGGACGGGGAACTGTTTTTT
TRBJ1-5 | many | . | TRBV29-1 | CSVAGGQGSNQPQHF | TGCAGCGTGGCGGGGGGGCAGGGTAGCAATCAGCCCCAGCATTTT
TRBJ2-7 | few | . | TRBV6-2/TRBV6-3 | CASSYSSVYEQYF | TGTGCCAGCAGTTACTCGAGTGTCTACGAGCAGTACTTC
TRBJ1-6 | many | . | TRBV7-2 | CASSVVGGSPLHF | TGTGCCAGCAGCGTAGTGGGGGGATCACCCCTCCACTTT
TRBJ1-2 | . | . | TRBV29-1 | CSVSGGLQGDYGYTF | TGCAGCGTGTCTGGGGGGCTACAGGGAGACTATGGCTACACCTTC
TRBJ2-3 | . | TRBD2 | TRBV7-9 | CASSSGVKRGGLSSDTQYF | TGTGCCAGCAGCTCCGGCGTCAAGCGGGGGGGCCTGAGTTCAGATACGCAGTATTTT
TRBJ1-6 | few | TRBD1 | TRBV28 | CASLNRQGSPLHF | TGTGCCAGCCTCAACCGACAGGGCTCACCCCTCCACTTT
TRBJ2-6 | . | TRBD2 | TRBV30 | CAWSSGLAGANVLTF | TGTGCCTGGAGCTCCGGACTAGCTGGGGCCAACGTCCTGACTTTC
TRBJ1-6 | few | . | TRBV6-6 | CASSYPGLSDNSPLHF | TGTGCCAGCAGCTACCCGGGACTTTCCGATAATTCACCCCTCCACTTT
TRBJ1-1 | many | . | TRBV28 | CASSPLGETEAFF | TGTGCCAGCAGCCCACTGGGGGAGACTGAAGCTTTCTTT
TRBJ2-2 | few | TRBD2 | TRBV3-1 | CASSHRTPGLAGTSTGELFF | TGTGCCAGCAGCCACAGGACACCTGGTCTAGCGGGCACGAGCACCGGGGAGCTGTTTTTT
TRBJ2-5 | many | TRBD1 | TRBV20-1 | CSASLGQGGGETQYF | TGCAGTGCTAGTTTGGGACAGGGAGGGGGAGAGACCCAGTACTTC
TRBJ2-1 | . | TRBD1 | TRBV11-1 | CASSFQQGPYNEQFF | TGTGCCAGCAGCTTCCAACAGGGGCCCTACAATGAGCAGTTCTTC
TRBJ2-5 | . | TRBD2 | TRBV7-6 | CASSLAGTSEETQYF | TGTGCCAGCAGCTTAGCAGGGACTAGCGAAGAGACCCAGTACTTC
TRBJ2-3 | large | . | TRBV6-2/TRBV6-3 | CASLPGHSTDTQYF | TGTGCCAGCCTCCCGGGCCATAGCACAGATACGCAGTATTTT
TRBJ1-2 | few | . | TRBV6-5 | CASSRHPGYGYTF | TGTGCCAGCAGCCGCCACCCCGGCTATGGCTACACCTTC
TRBJ1-5 | many | TRBD1 | TRBV7-8 | CASSPYPTGVSNQPQHF | TGTGCCAGCAGCCCCTATCCGACAGGGGTGAGCAATCAGCCCCAGCATTTT
TRBJ1-1 | . | . | TRBV19 | CASSPQDLLASDFFF | TGTGCCAGTAGTCCCCAGGATCTACTAGCTTCTGACTTTTTTTTT
TRBJ1-3 | . | . | TRBV5-5 | CASSLETLPGNTIYF | TGTGCCAGCAGCTTGGAGACTTTACCTGGAAACACCATATATTTT
TRBJ2-5 | . | TRBD2 | TRBV6-6 | CASTLAGGPQETQYF | TGTGCCAGCACCCTAGCGGGGGGGCCCCAAGAGACCCAGTACTTC
TRBJ2-2 | few | TRBD2 | TRBV3-1 | CASSKRGGHTGELFF | TGTGCCAGCAGCAAGCGGGGGGGCCACACCGGGGAGCTGTTTTTT
TRBJ2-7 | few | . | TRBV5-6 | CASSLTQAYEQYF | TGTGCCAGCAGCTTGACACAGGCTTACGAGCAGTACTTC
TRBJ1-4 | . | . | TRBV5-4 | CASSSRSSEKLFF | TGTGCCAGCAGCTCCCGTTCAAGTGAAAAACTGTTTTTT
TRBJ2-3 | many | TRBD2 | TRBV5-1 | CASSPGLAPDTQYF | TGCGCCAGCAGCCCCGGACTAGCGCCAGATACGCAGTATTTT
TRBJ2-5 | . | . | TRBV20-1 | CSARLGKGPETQYF | TGCAGTGCTCGGTTAGGAAAGGGGCCCGAGACCCAGTACTTC
TRBJ2-6 | many | . | TRBV18 | CASSPQRTVGSGANVLTF | TGTGCCAGCTCACCACAAAGGACAGTAGGCTCTGGGGCCAACGTCCTGACTTTC
TRBJ2-7 | few | TRBD1 | TRBV12-3/TRBV12-4 | CASSLTGREQYF | TGTGCCAGCAGTTTGACAGGGCGCGAGCAGTACTTC
TRBJ2-3 | . | TRBD1 | TRBV29-1 | CSVGGGETGSDTQYF | TGCAGCGTTGGTGGGGGAGAGACAGGGTCGGATACGCAGTATTTT
TRBJ1-5 | . | . | TRBV20-1 | CSASGSSNQPQHF | TGCAGTGCTTCCGGGTCTTCGAATCAGCCCCAGCATTTT
TRBJ2-7 | few | TRBD1 | TRBV20-1 | CSARTTGAVGEQYF | TGCAGTGCTAGAACGACAGGGGCAGTTGGCGAGCAGTACTTC
TRBJ1-5 | . | . | TRBV6-6 | CASSQFNQPQHF | TGTGCCAGCAGTCAATTTAATCAGCCCCAGCATTTT
TRBJ2-7 | . | TRBD1 | TRBV28 | CASSSQGMASYEQYF | TGTGCCAGCAGTTCACAGGGGATGGCATCCTACGAGCAGTACTTC
TRBJ1-1 | . | TRBD1 | TRBV3-1 | CASSQRDRRTEAFF | TGTGCCAGCAGCCAAAGGGACAGGAGGACTGAAGCTTTCTTT